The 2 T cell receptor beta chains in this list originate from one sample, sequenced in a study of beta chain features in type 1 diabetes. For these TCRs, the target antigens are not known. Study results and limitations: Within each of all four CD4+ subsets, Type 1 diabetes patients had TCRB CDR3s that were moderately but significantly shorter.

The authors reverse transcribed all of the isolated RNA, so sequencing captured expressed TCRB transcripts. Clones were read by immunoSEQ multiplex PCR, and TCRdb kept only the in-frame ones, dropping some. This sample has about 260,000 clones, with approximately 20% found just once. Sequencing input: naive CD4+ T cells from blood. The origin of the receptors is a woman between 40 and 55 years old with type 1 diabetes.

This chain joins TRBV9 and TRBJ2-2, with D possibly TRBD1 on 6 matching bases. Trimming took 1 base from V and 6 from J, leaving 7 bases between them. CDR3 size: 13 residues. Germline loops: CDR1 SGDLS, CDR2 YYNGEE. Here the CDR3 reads CASSVTGPGELFF. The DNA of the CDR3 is TGTGCCAGCAGCGTAACAGGGCCCGGGGAGCTGTTTTTT.

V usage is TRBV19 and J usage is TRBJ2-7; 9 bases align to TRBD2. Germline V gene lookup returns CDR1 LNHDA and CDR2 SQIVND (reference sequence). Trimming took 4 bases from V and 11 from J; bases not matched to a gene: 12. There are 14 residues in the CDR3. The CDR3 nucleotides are TGTGCCAGTAGTACGACCACGGCTAGCGGGAAAGAGTACTTC. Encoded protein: CASSTTTASGKEYF. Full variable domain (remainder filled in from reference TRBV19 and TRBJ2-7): DGGITQSPKYLFRKEGQNVTLSCEQNLNHDAMYWYRQDPGQGLRLIYYSQIVNDFQKGDIAEGYSVSREKKESFPLTVTSAQKNPTAFYLCASSTTTASGKEYFGPGTRLTVT.